Listed below are T cell receptor beta chains from one sample, sequenced in a study of blood T cells in healthy people across ages. TCRdb independently ran MiXCR on the 5' RACE reads; one entry per CDR3 protein. This sample has some 550,000 distinct CDR3 sequences; about 45% occur once, and the top ten carry around 23%. The sequenced sample was blood. These receptors originate from a man aged 80 or over in good health. Each CDR3 is given with its conserved first and last residue. D genes are given only for firm matches. Some rows mark clone size as missing; the rest say once, few, many or name a class of expanded clone.

. . TRBJ2-5 14 TRBV9 TGTGCCAGCAGCGTAGGGGCGGATCAAGAGACCCAGTACTTC CASSVGADQETQYF
TRBD1 few TRBJ2-5 13 TRBV29-1 TGCAGCGTTGAAGATCCCCGCGACAGGGGAGGGTACTTC CSVEDPRDRGGYF
. few TRBJ1-2 15 TRBV5-1 TGCGCCAGCAGCTTAGGTGGGGTACGGAACTATGGCTACACCTTC CASSLGGVRNYGYTF
. . TRBJ2-1 16 TRBV7-8 TGTGCCAGCAGCTTAGCACGTTCTAGCGCTTACAATGAGCAGTTCTTC CASSLARSSAYNEQFF
TRBD1 once TRBJ1-2 14 TRBV3-1 TGTGCCAGCAGCCAATCAGGGGGCCTTGGTGGCTACACCTTC CASSQSGGLGGYTF
TRBD2 . TRBJ2-5 15 TRBV20-1 TGCAGTGCTAGAGAGCTAGCGGGTCTACAAGAGACCCAGTACTTC CSARELAGLQETQYF
. . TRBJ2-3 16 TRBV11-1 TGTGCCAGCAGCCCAAGCCTGGATAACCCCACAGATACGCAGTATTTT CASSPSLDNPTDTQYF
. few TRBJ1-1 15 TRBV6-5 TGTGCCAGCAGCCGTCCGGTTACAGGGAACACTGAAGCTTTCTTT CASSRPVTGNTEAFF
TRBD2 few TRBJ2-1 14 TRBV7-2 TGTGCCAGCAGCCCAAGGGGTAGCGGGACCTCACAGTTCTTC CASSPRGSGTSQFF
. few TRBJ2-7 16 TRBV7-2 TGTGCCAGCAGCTTAGGGGGACTCAGGACGGGAGACGAGCAGTACTTC CASSLGGLRTGDEQYF
TRBD2 . TRBJ2-7 16 TRBV20-1 TGCAGTGCTAGAGGGACTAGCGGGGGGAGCTCCTACGAGCAGTACTTC CSARGTSGGSSYEQYF
TRBD1 . TRBJ2-2 14 TRBV25-1 TGTGCCAGCAGCGCGACAGGGCGGACGGGGGAGCTGTTTTTT CASSATGRTGELFF
. . TRBJ2-2 13 TRBV7-2 TGTGCCAGCAGCTTAAGCACGCCCGGGGAGCTGTTTTTT CASSLSTPGELFF
. many TRBJ2-2 13 TRBV6-6 TGTGCCAGCCGTAGTTACGACACCGGGGAGCTGTTTTTT CASRSYDTGELFF
TRBD1 . TRBJ1-5 16 TRBV7-2 TGTGCCAGCAGCTTAGATAGGACAGGAATGGGTCAGCCCCAGCATTTT CASSLDRTGMGQPQHF
. . TRBJ1-1 12 TRBV7-2 TGTGCCAGCAGCCCCAATGCTGGGGGGGCTTTCTTT CASSPNAGGAFF
. few TRBJ2-1 14 TRBV12-3/TRBV12-4 TGTGCCAGCACCATAAACAGGGTTGGCAATGAGCAGTTCTTC CASTINRVGNEQFF
. . TRBJ2-7 16 TRBV7-2 TGTGCCAGCAGCTCAACGAGGGGTAATGAGGCCTACGAGCAGTACTTC CASSSTRGNEAYEQYF
. few TRBJ1-1 13 TRBV7-9 TGTGCCAGCAGCTCGACAGAGAACACTGAAGCTTTCTTT CASSSTENTEAFF
TRBD1 few TRBJ1-6 17 TRBV6-6 TGTGCCAGCAGTTACGGGGGACAGACTCCTTATAATTCACCCCTCCACTTT CASSYGGQTPYNSPLHF
. . TRBJ2-1 16 TRBV7-3 TGTGCCAGCAGCTTAAGGCGGGCATGGGGTTACAATGAGCAGTTCTTC CASSLRRAWGYNEQFF
TRBD1 . TRBJ1-5 15 TRBV10-3 TGTGCCATCAGGGCCGGGACAGGGGGCCATCAGCCCCAGCATTTT CAIRAGTGGHQPQHF
TRBD2 . TRBJ2-3 15 TRBV20-1 TGCAGTGCTACTCCACTAGCGGGGGGGGCGGATACGCAGTATTTT CSATPLAGGADTQYF
. . TRBJ1-2 13 TRBV4-1 TGCGCCAGCAGCCAAGACCGGGCCTATGGCTACACCTTC CASSQDRAYGYTF
TRBD1 few TRBJ2-2 15 TRBV7-2 TGTGCCAGCAGCTTGCAGGGGGCGGAAGCCGGGGAGCTGTTTTTT CASSLQGAEAGELFF
TRBD1 . TRBJ2-7 14 TRBV9 TGTGCCAGCAGCGTTTCGACAGGGATGTACGAGCAGTACTTC CASSVSTGMYEQYF
TRBD2 . TRBJ2-2 18 TRBV10-3 TGTGCCATCAGCGGTCCCGGGACTAGCGGGAGAAACACCGGGGAGCTGTTTTTT CAISGPGTSGRNTGELFF
. once TRBJ2-5 14 TRBV5-4 TGTGCCAGCGGCTTCCAGCGGTTCCAAGAGACCCAGTACTTC CASGFQRFQETQYF
. once TRBJ1-2 14 TRBV24-1 TGTGCCACCAGTGATTCCCGTGTTAACTATGGCTACACCTTC CATSDSRVNYGYTF
TRBD1 few TRBJ1-6 14 TRBV10-3 TGTGCCATCAGCGGGGGACAGGTGAATTCACCCCTCCACTTT CAISGGQVNSPLHF
. once TRBJ2-7 12 TRBV29-1 TGCAGCGTTGAATATCGGGGGTACGAGCAGTACTTC CSVEYRGYEQYF
. . TRBJ1-4 15 TRBV7-2 TGTGCCAGCAGATCCGGACGCCTGAGTCGAGAAAAACTGTTTTTT CASRSGRLSREKLFF
. few TRBJ2-5 13 TRBV6-2/TRBV6-3 TGTGCCAGCGTAAGGAGCCCACAAGAGACCCAGTACTTC CASVRSPQETQYF
. . TRBJ1-5 12 TRBV28 TGTGCCATCGGAGCGCGCGATCAGCCCCAGCATTTT CAIGARDQPQHF
. . TRBJ1-6 15 TRBV4-1 TGCGCCAGCAGCGGGCGGCAGGGGACGGTTTCACCCCTCCACTTT CASSGRQGTVSPLHF
. few TRBJ1-6 13 TRBV20-1 TGCAGTGCTAGAGACAGGGCGGATTCACCCCTCCACTTT CSARDRADSPLHF
TRBD1 . TRBJ1-2 16 TRBV12-3/TRBV12-4 TGTGCCAGCAGTTTATCCGGACAGGGATCCTCGCGGGGCTACACCTTC CASSLSGQGSSRGYTF